This TCR beta chain was found in a study of blood T cell repertoires in COVID-19. Sequencing was performed with immunoSEQ multiplex PCR; in TCRdb, only in-frame clones are kept and a portion is missing. Among fewer than 150,000 clones listed, 85% were seen once. The TCR comes from a human donor in a cohort sampled during active COVID-19. The sequenced sample consisted of peripheral blood.

This CDR3 reads CASSLEQGSQPQHF. The CDR3 nucleotides read TGTGCCAGCAGCTTAGAACAGGGGAGCCAGCCCCAGCATTTT. The chain employs TRBV7-6 and TRBJ1-5; the match to TRBD1 covers 7 bases. Germline V lookup: CDR1 SGHVS, CDR2 FNYEAQ. Germline trimming cut 1 base from V and 7 bases from J; bases unmatched to any gene: 4. This CDR3 comprises 14 residues. The entire variable domain, with the rest obtained from reference TRBV7-6 and TRBJ1-5, is as follows: GAGVSQSPRYKVTKRGQDVALRCDPISGHVSLYWYRQALGQGPEFLTYFNYEAQQDKSGLPNDRFSAERPEGSISTLTIQRTEQRDSAMYRCASSLEQGSQPQHFGDGTRLSIL.